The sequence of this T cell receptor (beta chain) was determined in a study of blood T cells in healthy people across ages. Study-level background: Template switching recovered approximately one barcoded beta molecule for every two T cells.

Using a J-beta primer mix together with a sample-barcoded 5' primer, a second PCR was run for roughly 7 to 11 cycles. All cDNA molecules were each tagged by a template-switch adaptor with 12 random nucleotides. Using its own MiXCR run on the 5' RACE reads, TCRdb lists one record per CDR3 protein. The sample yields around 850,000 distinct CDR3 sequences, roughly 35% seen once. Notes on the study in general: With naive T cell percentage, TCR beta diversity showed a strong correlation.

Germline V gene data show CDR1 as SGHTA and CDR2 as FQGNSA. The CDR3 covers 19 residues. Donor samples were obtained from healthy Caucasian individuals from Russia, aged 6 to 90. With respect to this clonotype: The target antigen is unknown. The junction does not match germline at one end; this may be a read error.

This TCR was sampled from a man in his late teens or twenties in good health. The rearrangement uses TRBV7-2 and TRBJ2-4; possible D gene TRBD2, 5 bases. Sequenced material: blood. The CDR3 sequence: CASSLAPLGGKLVKNIRYF. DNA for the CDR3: TGTGCCAGCAGCTTAGCCCCCCTTGGTGGCAAACTAGTCAAAAACATTCGGTACTTC.